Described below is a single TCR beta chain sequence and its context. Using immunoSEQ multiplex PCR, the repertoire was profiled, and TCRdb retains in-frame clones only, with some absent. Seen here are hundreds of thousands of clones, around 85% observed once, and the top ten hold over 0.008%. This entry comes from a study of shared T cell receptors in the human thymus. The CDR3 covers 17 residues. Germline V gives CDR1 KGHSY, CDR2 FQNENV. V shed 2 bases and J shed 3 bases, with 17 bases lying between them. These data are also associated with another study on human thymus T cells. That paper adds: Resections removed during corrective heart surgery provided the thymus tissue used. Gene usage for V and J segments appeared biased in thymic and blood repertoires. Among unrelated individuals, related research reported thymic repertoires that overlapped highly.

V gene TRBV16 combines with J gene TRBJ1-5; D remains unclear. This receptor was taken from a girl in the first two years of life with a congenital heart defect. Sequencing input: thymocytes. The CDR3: CASSQKVRGNFNQPQHF. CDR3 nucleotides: TGTGCCAGCAGCCAAAAAGTACGGGGAAACTTCAATCAGCCCCAGCATTTT.